These 8 T cell receptor beta chains originate from one sample sequenced in a study of beta chain features in type 1 diabetes. Expressed TCRB transcripts got sequenced, as all isolated RNA was reverse transcribed. This table comes from immunoSEQ multiplex PCR, and its TCRdb copy is limited to in-frame clones, with some not included. The sample lists 350,000 to 450,000 clones, approximately 14% occurring once. Sequenced input: naive CD4+ T cells from blood. These receptors originate from a young man in good health.

This clone showed up just a few times. At the DNA level, this CDR3 is encoded by other sequences in the same sample as well. V and J are TRBV7-3 and TRBJ2-3, with D perhaps TRBD1 (5 bases). V was trimmed by 6 bases and J by 0 bases, leaving 7 bases between them. CDR3 length: 13 amino acids. Germline-derived CDR1 and CDR2 are SGHTA and FQGTGA. The DNA for the CDR3 is TGTGCCAGCAGTTCAGGGAGCACAGATACGCAGTATTTT. Its translation: CASSSGSTDTQYF.

This clone was detected only a few times. This chain uses TRBV4-1 with TRBJ2-5; no definite D call. Germline V gene sequence: CDR1 MGHRA, CDR2 YSYEKL. The CDR3 contains 16 residues. Trimming pared 1 base from V and 2 bases from J, leaving 14 bases between. Written as DNA, the CDR3 is TGCGCCAGCAGCCAAGTAAGAGGTGGAATGCAAGAGACCCAGTACTTC. It specifies CASSQVRGGMQETQYF.

The CDR3 reads CASSFPGQTIQYF. CDR3 in DNA: TGTGCCAGCAGCTTCCCGGGACAGACCATTCAGTACTTC. The V gene is TRBV7-9, the J gene TRBJ2-4, with 7 bases lining up with TRBD1. The CDR3 totals 13 residues. The junction had 5 bases not matched to a gene; V was cut back by 3 bases and J by 9 bases. Germline values: CDR1 SEHNR, CDR2 FQNEAQ (reference sequence).

V is TRBV9 and J is TRBJ1-5; D is perhaps TRBD1 (5 bases). Trimming removed 0 bases from V and 5 bases from J, with 12 bases in between. The CDR3 contains 15 residues. Germline values: CDR1 SGDLS, CDR2 YYNGEE. The CDR3 nucleotides read TGTGCCAGCAGCGTAGGGGGACCTTGGGATCAGCCCCAGCATTTT. Encoded protein: CASSVGGPWDQPQHF.

This clone was counted between two and nine times. The chain couples TRBV2 to TRBJ2-7; D is possibly TRBD1 (5 bases). The CDR3 loop spans 12 amino acids. Germline lookup yields CDR1 SNHLY and CDR2 FYNNEI. V was shortened by 5 bases and J by 7 bases, with 12 bases between the two germline ends. The CDR3 DNA is TGTGCCAGCAGTACCTCCAGGGTAGAGCAGTACTTC. It encodes CASSTSRVEQYF.

The chain couples TRBV14 to TRBJ2-7; D is unclear. This CDR3 has 13 amino acids. Trimming removed 0 bases at V and 2 bases at J, with 5 bases between. Looked up from germline, CDR1 is SGHDN and CDR2 is FVKESK. This CDR3 is CASSQDFPYEQYV. In DNA form, the CDR3 reads TGTGCCAGCAGCCAAGACTTCCCCTACGAGCAGTACGTC.

About this clone itself: In the same sample, other DNA sequences code for this CDR3. The gene calls are TRBV7-2 and TRBJ2-3; either TRBD1 or TRBD2 may supply D (5 bases each). Germline V CDR1 and CDR2: SGHTA, FQGNSA. The CDR3 totals 12 residues. V dropped 8 bases and J dropped 6 bases, with 12 bases sitting between them. The CDR3 DNA sequence: TGTGCCAGCTCCTCCTGGGGGGATACGCAGTATTTT. Its protein is CASSSWGDTQYF.

The chain uses TRBV2 and TRBJ2-2; D gene uncertain. Trimming removed 5 bases from V and 2 bases from J, with 12 bases in between. There are 15 residues in the CDR3. Germline V lookup: CDR1 SNHLY, CDR2 FYNNEI. The CDR3 DNA follows: TGTGCCAGCAGTCTGGATAGCCCTAACACCGGGGAGCTGTTTTTT. Protein: CASSLDSPNTGELFF.